The 18 T cell receptor beta chains below all came from one sample that was sequenced in a study of post-analysis software for immune sequencing data (dated by TCRdb to about 2015). Paper-wide results and their limitations: Significantly higher frequencies in patients than in controls were found for several TRBV segments, including TRBV5-6, TRBV5-1 and TRBV20-1.

These receptors have no known antigen. Library preparation employed PCR. Sequenced on an Illumina HiSeq 2500. To reduce PCR and sequencing biases, unique molecular identifiers were built into the TCR beta cDNA libraries. Starting from the raw public reads, TCRdb applied fastp trimming at Q25, assembled clones with MiXCR and retained in-frame beta chains. Rows are unified per CDR3 protein, each entry keeping the most common DNA and genes. Here the sample has about 540,000 distinct CDR3 sequences; around 31% occur a single time. Of the sample, about 5.6% is held by the ten largest clones. Sequences were obtained from blood. Source of these receptors: a girl younger than 18 with multiple sclerosis.

The chain employs TRBV2 and TRBJ1-1; tentatively, D is TRBD1 (5 bases). This CDR3 comprises 13 residues. In germline, CDR1 is SNHLY, CDR2 FYNNEI. V lost 2 bases to trimming and J lost 4 bases, with 8 bases between them. CDR3 in amino acids: CASSEQGGTEAFF. The CDR3 coding sequence is TGTGCCAGCAGTGAACAGGGAGGCACTGAAGCTTTCTTT.

The rearrangement uses TRBV7-2 and TRBJ2-1, with 11 bases aligning to TRBD2. V lost 4 bases, J lost 10 bases, and 12 bases stayed unmatched. The CDR3 length is 16 residues. Germline V CDR1 and CDR2: SGHTA, FQGNSA. CDR3 in amino acids: CASSSMELAGGGEQFF. CDR3 DNA: TGTGCCAGCAGCTCCATGGAGCTAGCGGGGGGCGGGGAGCAGTTCTTC.

As to this clonotype: One end of the junction varies from germline; a read error may be responsible. The chain couples TRBV6-5 to TRBJ1-2, with D uncertain. The V gene's germline CDR1 is MNHEY and CDR2 SVGAGI. The CDR3 consists of 15 residues. CDR3 sequence (DNA): TGTGCCGGCAGTTACAGTCGAGCAGCTAACTATGGCTACACCTTC. This encodes CAGSYSRAANYGYTF.

This clonotype was recorded a few times. The chain recombines TRBV27 with TRBJ1-3; maybe TRBD1 (6 bases). The germline gives CDR1 MNHEY, CDR2 SMNVEV (reference sequence). Trimming stripped 4 bases from V and 4 bases from J, with 8 bases between. The CDR3 covers 13 residues. In nucleotides, the CDR3 is TGTGCCAGCAGTTACAGGGACGGAAACACCATATATTTT. Its translation: CASSYRDGNTIYF.

The rearrangement joins TRBV6-6 to TRBJ2-3, with 8 bases lining up with TRBD1. The CDR3 length is 14 residues. Germline CDR1 is MNHNY and CDR2 is SVGAGI (reference sequence). V was clipped by 2 bases and J by 6 bases; unmatched bases: 4. The CDR3 bases are TGTGCCAGCAGTTACCGGGACAGGTCCGATACGCAGTATTTT. It specifies CASSYRDRSDTQYF.

This clonotype was seen just once. One junction end does not reproduce the germline sequence, and a read error may be involved. The gene calls are TRBV29-1 and TRBJ2-7, with a weak D call TRBD1 (5 bases). The CDR3 runs 13 residues. Germline CDR1 is SQVTM and CDR2 is ANQGSEA. CDR3 DNA: TGCAGCGTTTCCAAGACAGACTCCTACGGGCAGTACTTC. It yields the protein CSVSKTDSYGQYF.

This clonotype was seen more than once but under ten times. The chain employs TRBV12-3 or TRBV12-4 and TRBJ2-5; D call uncertain. Trimming pared 2 bases from V and 1 base from J, leaving 17 bases between. The CDR3 contains 17 residues. The CDR3 DNA is TGTGCCAGCAGTTTACCCCCCGGGCAAGAGGTCCAAGAGACCCAGTACTTC. This encodes CASSLPPGQEVQETQYF.

The J gene is TRBJ2-5, the V gene TRBV24-1; D gene uncertain. Trimming took off 4 bases at V and 0 bases at J, with 11 bases between the two ends. This CDR3 region has 15 residues. Germline assignment: CDR1 KGHDR and CDR2 SFDVKD. CDR3 DNA: TGTGCCACCAGTGAACCTACAAGGAACCAAGAGACCCAGTACTTC. Its protein product is CATSEPTRNQETQYF.

This chain links TRBV10-3 with TRBJ2-1, with D perhaps given as TRBD1 or TRBD2 (5 bases each). V was cut by 3 bases and J by 4 bases, with 16 bases left in between. The CDR3 spans 16 residues. Germline V gene sequence: CDR1 ENHRY, CDR2 SYGVKD. CDR3 sequence (DNA): TGTGCCATCAGTGACCGGGGCAGGGTGGTATACAATGAGCAGTTCTTC. The encoded protein is CAISDRGRVVYNEQFF.

On this clonotype itself: One end of the junction varies from germline; a read error may be responsible. In DNA, the CDR3 is TGCAGTGCTAGAGTCGGGCGGTCCCTACACTACGGGCAGTACTTC. Protein product: CSARVGRSLHYGQYF. The chain has TRBV20-1 and TRBJ2-7; D is unclear. CDR3 length: 15 amino acids. Germline CDR1 reads DFQATT; CDR2 reads SNEGSKA (reference sequence).

The chain recombines TRBV7-3 with TRBJ2-1; maybe TRBD2 (6 bases). CDR3 length: 14 residues. V gave up 5 bases and J gave up 6 bases, with 14 bases separating them. Germline V lookup: CDR1 SGHTA, CDR2 FQGTGA. CDR3 DNA sequence: TGTGCCAGCAGCCCTAGCGCTAGAGGCAATGAGCAGTTCTTC. It is translated as CASSPSARGNEQFF.

Ten or more counts support this clonotype. As DNA, the CDR3 is TGTGCCAGCAGCCAAGGGACAGAAGAGACCCAGTACTTC. This encodes CASSQGTEETQYF. The genes are TRBV3-1 and TRBJ2-5; D may be TRBD1 (6 bases). The length of the CDR3 is 13 residues. Trimming removed 1 base at V and 3 bases at J, with 6 bases between. The germline CDR1 and CDR2 sequences are LGHDT and YNNKEL (reference sequence).

As regards this clonotype: Possible read error: a much larger clone is one base away. This sequence joins TRBV7-2 and TRBJ2-3; 8 nucleotides agree with TRBD2. The CDR3 spans 15 residues. The germline gives CDR1 SGHTA, CDR2 FQGNSA. Trimming cost V 8 bases and J 4 bases; bases outside gene matches: 11. CDR3 sequence: CASGYRGGTADTQYF. Written as DNA, the CDR3 is TGTGCCAGCGGTTATCGGGGGGGCACCGCAGATACGCAGTATTTT.

This clonotype was observed many times. A read error may produce the germline difference seen at one junction end. The chain links TRBV5-1 to TRBJ2-3; the D gene is possibly TRBD1 (6 bases). This CDR3 contains 13 residues. Germline values: CDR1 SGHRS, CDR2 YFSETQ. The chain's CDR3 is CASSLQGADTQYF. The CDR3 DNA follows: TGTGCCAGCAGCTTACAGGGAGCGGATACGCAGTATTTT.

The chain joins TRBV10-3 to TRBJ1-2; D gene uncertain. The CDR3 is made up of 15 amino acids. V was cut by 0 bases and J by 6 bases, with 14 bases left in between. Germline CDR1 ENHRY, CDR2 SYGVKD. The CDR3 region is CAISESVVKRDGYTF. The CDR3 nucleotides are TGTGCCATCAGTGAGTCGGTGGTGAAAAGAGATGGCTACACCTTC.

This clonotype was counted a few times. This chain joins TRBV7-9 and TRBJ2-3; 9 bases are shared with TRBD1. The germline CDR1 and CDR2 sequences are SEHNR and FQNEAQ (reference sequence). Trimming took 2 bases from V and 5 from J; bases not matched to a gene: 5. This CDR3 comprises 15 residues. The CDR3 DNA is TGTGCCAGCAGCTTACGGGACAGGGTTGTAGATACGCAGTATTTT. Translated: CASSLRDRVVDTQYF.

This clonotype was detected a few times. The chain links TRBV12-3 or TRBV12-4 to TRBJ2-1, with 10 bases that match TRBD2. This CDR3 is built from 15 residues. V dropped 6 bases and J dropped 9; count of bases not matched to a gene: 11. In nucleotides, the CDR3 is TGTGCCAGCAGAGCCAGCGGGGGGGCCTGGAGTGAGCAGTTCTTC. This sequence encodes CASRASGGAWSEQFF.

The count of this clonotype is one. The chain couples TRBV5-1 to TRBJ2-7; TRBD1 might be the D (6 bases). Trimming took 0 bases from V and 12 from J, leaving 13 bases between them. CDR1 and CDR2 from the germline V gene are SGHRS and YFSETQ. The CDR3 runs 12 residues. The CDR3 nucleotides are TGCGCCAGCAGCTTGGCGCAGGGGACCCGGTACTTC. This sequence encodes CASSLAQGTRYF.